These 9 T cell receptor beta chains originate from one sample sequenced in a study of tumor-infiltrating lymphocytes in localized non-small cell lung cancer. TCRdb's copy holds only in-frame clones and misses some; the assay was immunoSEQ multiplex PCR. The sample carries about 9,600 clones, roughly 80% recorded once. Sequenced material: uninvolved lung tissue not adjacent to the tumor. The receptors shown here come from a human donor with non-small cell lung cancer.

J is TRBJ1-6 and V is TRBV5-6; D uncertain. From germline, CDR1 is SGHDT and CDR2 YYEEEE. The CDR3 contains 14 residues. The V gene lost 5 bases and the J gene lost 0 bases, with 6 bases spanning the gap. The CDR3 loop reads CASSLSSYNSPLHF. In nucleotides, the CDR3 is TGTGCCAGCAGTCTTAGCTCCTATAATTCACCCCTCCACTTT.

The DNA for the CDR3 is TGTGCTGTAGGGAAATTTGGCGGCTACACCTTC. This encodes CAVGKFGGYTF. This chain connects TRBV7-2 to TRBJ1-2, with D uncertain. The germline V gene has CDR1 SGHTA and CDR2 FQGNSA. CDR3 length: 11 amino acids.

The sample holds a few counts of this clone. The V call is TRBV4-3, the J call TRBJ2-5, with D tentatively TRBD1 (6 bases). V was pared by 0 bases and J by 6 bases, with 23 bases between. The CDR3 is 18 residues long. The germline V gene has CDR1 LGHNA and CDR2 YSLEER. The CDR3 coding sequence is TGCGCCAGCAGCCAAGATTTTGAAGGGGGTTTATTAGCGCAGACCCAGTACTTC. Its translation: CASSQDFEGGLLAQTQYF.

The chain joins TRBV7-6 to TRBJ1-6; D call uncertain. The CDR3 is 16 amino acids. V was trimmed by 3 bases and J by 6 bases, leaving 15 bases between them. Germline V gene data show CDR1 as SGHVS and CDR2 as FNYEAQ. CDR3 DNA: TGTGCCAGCAGCTTTCCCGGGTCCGGACCTAATTCACCCCTCCACTTT. It encodes CASSFPGSGPNSPLHF.

This clone is medium-sized (0.01 to 0.1%). The genes are TRBV10-3 and TRBJ2-3, with D perhaps TRBD2 (6 bases). The CDR3 extends over 15 amino acids. Germline V CDR1 and CDR2: ENHRY, SYGVKD. Trimming removed 4 bases at V and 10 bases at J, with 21 bases between. CDR3 residues: CAISVPRSGVEAQYF. DNA for the CDR3: TGTGCCATCAGTGTCCCGCGCTCGGGAGTAGAAGCGCAGTATTTT.

CDR3 coding DNA: TGTGCCATCAGTGGACCGGACAGGGCCCAAGAGACCCAGTACTTC. Translating gives CAISGPDRAQETQYF. The chain has TRBV10-3 and TRBJ2-5, with 8 bases lining up with TRBD1. The germline V gene encodes CDR1 ENHRY and CDR2 SYGVKD. This CDR3 region has 15 residues. V was pared by 4 bases and J by 1 base, with 5 bases of the junction left unmatched.

The J gene is TRBJ2-7, the V gene TRBV2, with TRBD2 matching over 8 bases. CDR1 SNHLY and CDR2 FYNNEI come from the germline V gene. This CDR3 comprises 17 residues. V was clipped by 2 bases and J by 7 bases; unmatched bases: 16. The CDR3 DNA follows: TGTGCCAGCAGTGAACAGGGAGGGACTAGTGAACGGCGGGAGCAGTACTTC. This translates into CASSEQGGTSERREQYF.

The chain uses TRBV11-1 and TRBJ1-1, with 8 bases matching TRBD1. CDR3 length equals 16 residues. After removal of 5 bases from V and 1 base from J, the junction contained 9 bases not matched to a gene. CDR1 SGHAT and CDR2 FQDESV come from the germline V gene (reference sequence). The CDR3 nucleotides read TGTGCCAGCAGCCCCAGGACAGGGTGGAGGAACACTGAAGCTTTCTTT. It translates to CASSPRTGWRNTEAFF.

This clone was seen only a few times. The rearrangement links TRBV9 to TRBJ2-1; TRBD2 matches at 7 bases. The CDR3 consists of 15 residues. Trimming at V came to 3 bases and at J to 0 bases, leaving 3 bases not matched to a gene. In germline, CDR1 is SGDLS, CDR2 YYNGEE. The CDR3 loop is CASSAASGSYNEQFF. Written as DNA, the CDR3 is TGTGCCAGCAGCGCGGCTAGCGGCTCCTACAATGAGCAGTTCTTC.